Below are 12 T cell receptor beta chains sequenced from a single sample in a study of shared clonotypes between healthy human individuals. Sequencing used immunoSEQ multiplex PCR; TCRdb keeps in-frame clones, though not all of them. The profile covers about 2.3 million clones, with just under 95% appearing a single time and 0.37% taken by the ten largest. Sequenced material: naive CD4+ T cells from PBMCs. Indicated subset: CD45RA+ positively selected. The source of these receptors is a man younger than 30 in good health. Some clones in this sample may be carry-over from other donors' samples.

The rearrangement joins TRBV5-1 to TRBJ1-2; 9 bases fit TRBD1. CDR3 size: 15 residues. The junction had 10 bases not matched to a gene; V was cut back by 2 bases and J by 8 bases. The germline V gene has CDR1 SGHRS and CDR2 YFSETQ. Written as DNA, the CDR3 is TGCGCCAGCAGCTTCAGGACAGGGGAGCCGCGAGGCTACACCTTC. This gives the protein CASSFRTGEPRGYTF.

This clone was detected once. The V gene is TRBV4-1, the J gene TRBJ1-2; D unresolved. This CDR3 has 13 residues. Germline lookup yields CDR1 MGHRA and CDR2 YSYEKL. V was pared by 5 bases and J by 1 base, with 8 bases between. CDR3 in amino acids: CASSNDINYGYTF. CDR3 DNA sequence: TGCGCCAGCAGCAACGACATTAACTATGGCTACACCTTC.

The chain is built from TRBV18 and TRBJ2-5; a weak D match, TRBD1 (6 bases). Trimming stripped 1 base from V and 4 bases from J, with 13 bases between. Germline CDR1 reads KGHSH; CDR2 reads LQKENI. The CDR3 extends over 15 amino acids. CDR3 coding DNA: TGTGCCAGCTCACCACTGGCAGGGGATGGAGAGACCCAGTACTTC. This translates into CASSPLAGDGETQYF.

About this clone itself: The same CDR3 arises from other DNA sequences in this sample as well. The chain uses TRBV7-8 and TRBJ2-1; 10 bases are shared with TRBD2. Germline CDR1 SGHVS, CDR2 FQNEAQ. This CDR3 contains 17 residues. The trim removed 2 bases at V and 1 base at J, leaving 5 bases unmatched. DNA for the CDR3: TGTGCCAGCAGCTTACGGACTAGCGGCTCTTCCTACAATGAGCAGTTCTTC. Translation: CASSLRTSGSSYNEQFF.

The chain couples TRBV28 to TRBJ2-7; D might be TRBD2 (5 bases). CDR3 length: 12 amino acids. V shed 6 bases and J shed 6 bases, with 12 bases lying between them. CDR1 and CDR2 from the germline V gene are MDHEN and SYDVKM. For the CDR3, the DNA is TGTGCCAGCAGCCAGACTATTCTCGAGCAGTACTTC. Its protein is CASSQTILEQYF.

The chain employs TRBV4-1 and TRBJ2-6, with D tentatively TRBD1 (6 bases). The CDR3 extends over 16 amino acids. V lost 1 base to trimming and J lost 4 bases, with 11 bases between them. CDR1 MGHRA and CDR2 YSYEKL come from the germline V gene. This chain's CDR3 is CASSQGTGTGANVLTF. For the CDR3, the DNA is TGCGCCAGCAGCCAAGGTACAGGGACCGGGGCCAACGTCCTGACTTTC.

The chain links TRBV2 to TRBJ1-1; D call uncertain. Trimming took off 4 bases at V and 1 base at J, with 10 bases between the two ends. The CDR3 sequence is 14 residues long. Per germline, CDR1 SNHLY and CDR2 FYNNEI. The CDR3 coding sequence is TGTGCCAGCAGTGTATACCCCAGGAACACTGAAGCTTTCTTT. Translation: CASSVYPRNTEAFF.

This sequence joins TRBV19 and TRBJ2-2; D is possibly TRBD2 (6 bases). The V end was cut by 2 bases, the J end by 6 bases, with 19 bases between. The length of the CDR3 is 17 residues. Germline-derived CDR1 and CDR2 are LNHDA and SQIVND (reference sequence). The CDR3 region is CASSIIAAGGIAGELFF. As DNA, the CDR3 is TGTGCCAGTAGTATAATAGCGGCTGGAGGGATTGCCGGGGAGCTGTTTTTT.

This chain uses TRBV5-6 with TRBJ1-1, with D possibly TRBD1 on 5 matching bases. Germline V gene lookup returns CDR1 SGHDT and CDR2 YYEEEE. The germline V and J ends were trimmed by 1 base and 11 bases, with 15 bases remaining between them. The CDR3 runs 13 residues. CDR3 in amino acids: CASSLQQGLGAFF. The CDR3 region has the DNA TGTGCCAGCAGCTTGCAGCAGGGACTTGGGGCTTTCTTT.

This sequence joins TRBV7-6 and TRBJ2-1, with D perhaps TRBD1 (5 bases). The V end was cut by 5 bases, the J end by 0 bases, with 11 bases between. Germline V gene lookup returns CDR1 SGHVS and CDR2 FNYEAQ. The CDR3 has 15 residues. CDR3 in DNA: TGTGCCAGCAGCCCACAAGGGGACTCCTACAATGAGCAGTTCTTC. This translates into CASSPQGDSYNEQFF.

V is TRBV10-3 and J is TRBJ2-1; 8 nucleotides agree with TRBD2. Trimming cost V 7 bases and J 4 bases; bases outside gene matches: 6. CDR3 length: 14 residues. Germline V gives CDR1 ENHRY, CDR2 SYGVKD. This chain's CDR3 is CAIMGTRGYNEQFF. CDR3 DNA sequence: TGTGCCATCATGGGGACTAGGGGATACAATGAGCAGTTCTTC.

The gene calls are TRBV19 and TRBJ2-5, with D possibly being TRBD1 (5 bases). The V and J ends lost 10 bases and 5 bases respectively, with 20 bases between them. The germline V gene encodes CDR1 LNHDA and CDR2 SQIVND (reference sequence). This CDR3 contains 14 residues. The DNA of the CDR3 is TGTGCCACCACTCCTGGGGCCCGCCGGGAGACCCAGTACTTC. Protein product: CATTPGARRETQYF.